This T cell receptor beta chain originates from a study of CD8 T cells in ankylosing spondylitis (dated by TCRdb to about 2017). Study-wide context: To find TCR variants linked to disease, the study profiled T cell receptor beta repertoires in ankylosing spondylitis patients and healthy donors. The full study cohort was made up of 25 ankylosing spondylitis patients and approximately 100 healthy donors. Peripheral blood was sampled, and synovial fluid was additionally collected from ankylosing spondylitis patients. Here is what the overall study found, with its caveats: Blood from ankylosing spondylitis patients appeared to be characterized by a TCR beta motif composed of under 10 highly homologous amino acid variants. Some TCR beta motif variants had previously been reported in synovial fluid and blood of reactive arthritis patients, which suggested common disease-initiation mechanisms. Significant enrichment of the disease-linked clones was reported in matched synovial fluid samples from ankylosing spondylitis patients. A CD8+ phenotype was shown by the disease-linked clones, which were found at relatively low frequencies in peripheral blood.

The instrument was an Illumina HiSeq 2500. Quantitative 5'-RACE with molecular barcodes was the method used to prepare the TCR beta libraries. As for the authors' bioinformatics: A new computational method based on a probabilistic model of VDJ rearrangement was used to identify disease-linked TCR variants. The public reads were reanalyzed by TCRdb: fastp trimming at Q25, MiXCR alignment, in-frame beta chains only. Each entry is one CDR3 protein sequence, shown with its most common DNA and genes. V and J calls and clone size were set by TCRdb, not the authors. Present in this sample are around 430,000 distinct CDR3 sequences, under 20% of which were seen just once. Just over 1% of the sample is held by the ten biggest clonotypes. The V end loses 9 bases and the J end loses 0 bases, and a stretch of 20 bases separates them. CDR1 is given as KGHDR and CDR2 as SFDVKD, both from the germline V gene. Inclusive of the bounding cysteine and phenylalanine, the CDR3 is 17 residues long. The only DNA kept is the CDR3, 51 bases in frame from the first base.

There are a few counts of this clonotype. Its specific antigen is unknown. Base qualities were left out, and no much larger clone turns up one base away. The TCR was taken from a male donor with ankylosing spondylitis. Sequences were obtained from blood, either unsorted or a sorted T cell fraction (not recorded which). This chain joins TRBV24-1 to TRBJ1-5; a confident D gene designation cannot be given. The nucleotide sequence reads TGTGCCACCGATTTGGCATGTATGGACGATAGCAATCAGCCCCAGCATTTT. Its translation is CATDLACMDDSNQPQHF.